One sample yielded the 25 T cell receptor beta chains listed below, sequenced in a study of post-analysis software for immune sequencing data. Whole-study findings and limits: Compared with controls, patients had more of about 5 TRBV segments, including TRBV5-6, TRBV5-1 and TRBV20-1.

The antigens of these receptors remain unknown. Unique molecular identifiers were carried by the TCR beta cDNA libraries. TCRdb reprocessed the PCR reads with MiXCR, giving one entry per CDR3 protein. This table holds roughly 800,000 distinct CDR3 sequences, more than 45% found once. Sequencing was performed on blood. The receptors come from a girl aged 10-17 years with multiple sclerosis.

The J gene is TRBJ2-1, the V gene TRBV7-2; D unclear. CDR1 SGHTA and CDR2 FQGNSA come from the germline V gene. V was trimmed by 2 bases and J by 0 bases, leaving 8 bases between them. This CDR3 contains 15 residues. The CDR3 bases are TGTGCCAGCAGCTTACGACCTGCCTCCTACAATGAGCAGTTCTTC. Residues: CASSLRPASYNEQFF.

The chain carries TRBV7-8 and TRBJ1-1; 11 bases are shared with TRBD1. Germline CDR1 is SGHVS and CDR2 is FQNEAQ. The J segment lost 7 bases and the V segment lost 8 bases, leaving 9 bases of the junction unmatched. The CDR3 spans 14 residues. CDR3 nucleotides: TGTGCCAGCCAAAGGGGACAGGGGGTCGGTGAAGCTTTCTTT. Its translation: CASQRGQGVGEAFF.

The DNA for the CDR3 is TGTGCCAGCAGCGACTGGGACCGGGGAAATGAAAAACTGTTTTTT. Its protein is CASSDWDRGNEKLFF. The chain uses TRBV7-9 and TRBJ1-4, with D possibly matching TRBD1 (5 bases). Germline CDR1 is SEHNR and CDR2 is FQNEAQ (reference sequence). The ends were cut back, 5 bases at V and 5 bases at J, with 15 bases in the middle. The CDR3 is 15 amino acids.

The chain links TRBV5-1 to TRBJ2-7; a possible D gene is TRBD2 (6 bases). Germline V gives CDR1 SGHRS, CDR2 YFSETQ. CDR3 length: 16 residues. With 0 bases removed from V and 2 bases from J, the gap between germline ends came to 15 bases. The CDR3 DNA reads TGCGCCAGCAGCTTGGCAGGCCGCGGGGCAGCCTACGAGCAGTACTTC. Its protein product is CASSLAGRGAAYEQYF.

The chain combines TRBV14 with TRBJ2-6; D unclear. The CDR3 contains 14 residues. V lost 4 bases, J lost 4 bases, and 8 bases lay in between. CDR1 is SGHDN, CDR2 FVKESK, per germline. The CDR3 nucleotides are TGTGCCAGCAGCCCCCTGAGGGGGGCCAACGTCCTGACTTTC. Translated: CASSPLRGANVLTF. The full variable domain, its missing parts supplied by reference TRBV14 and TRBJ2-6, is EAGVTQFPSHSVIEKGQTVTLRCDPISGHDNLYWYRRVMGKEIKFLLHFVKESKQDESGMPNNRFLAERTGGTYSTLKVQPAELEDSGVYFCASSPLRGANVLTFGAGSRLTVL.

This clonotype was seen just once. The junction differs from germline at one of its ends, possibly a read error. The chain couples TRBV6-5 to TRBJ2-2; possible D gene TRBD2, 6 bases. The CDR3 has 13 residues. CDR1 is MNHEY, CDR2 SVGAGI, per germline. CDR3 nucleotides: TGTGTCAGCAGTTACAGCGGGTTCGGGGAGCTGTTTTTT. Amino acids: CVSSYSGFGELFF.

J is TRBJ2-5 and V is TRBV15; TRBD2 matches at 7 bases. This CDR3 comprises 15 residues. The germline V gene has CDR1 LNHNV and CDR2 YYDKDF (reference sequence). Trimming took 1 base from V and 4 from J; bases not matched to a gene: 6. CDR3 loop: CATSRGVGTTETQYF. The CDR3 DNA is TGTGCCACCAGCAGAGGGGTTGGGACTACAGAGACCCAGTACTTC.

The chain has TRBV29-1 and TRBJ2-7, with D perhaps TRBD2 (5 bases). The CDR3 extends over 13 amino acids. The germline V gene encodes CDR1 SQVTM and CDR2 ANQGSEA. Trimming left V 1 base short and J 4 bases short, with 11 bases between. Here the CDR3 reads CSVEGSGEYEQYF. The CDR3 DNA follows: TGCAGCGTTGAAGGCTCCGGGGAATACGAGCAGTACTTC.

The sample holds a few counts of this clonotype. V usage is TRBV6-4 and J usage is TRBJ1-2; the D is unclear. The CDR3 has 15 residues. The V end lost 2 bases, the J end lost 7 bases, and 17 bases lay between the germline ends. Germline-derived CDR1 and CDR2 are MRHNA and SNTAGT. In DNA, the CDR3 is TGTGCCAGCAGTGACAATGGCGGTTTGCGCGGTGGCTACACCTTC. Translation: CASSDNGGLRGGYTF.

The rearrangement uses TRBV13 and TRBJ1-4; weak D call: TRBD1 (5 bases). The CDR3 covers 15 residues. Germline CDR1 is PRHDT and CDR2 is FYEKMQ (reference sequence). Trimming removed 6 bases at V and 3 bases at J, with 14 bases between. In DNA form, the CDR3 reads TGTGCCAGCAGATCATCCGGGACCTCTAATGAAAAACTGTTTTTT. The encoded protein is CASRSSGTSNEKLFF.

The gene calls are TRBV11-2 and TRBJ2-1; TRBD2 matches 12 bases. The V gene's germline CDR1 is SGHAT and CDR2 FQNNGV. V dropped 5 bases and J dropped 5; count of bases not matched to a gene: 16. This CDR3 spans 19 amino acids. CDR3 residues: CASSPRLAGVGSYHNEQFF. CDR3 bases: TGTGCCAGCAGCCCTCGACTAGCGGGAGTTGGGTCGTACCACAATGAGCAGTTCTTC. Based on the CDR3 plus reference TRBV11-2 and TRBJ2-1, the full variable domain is EAGVAQSPRYKIIEKRQSVAFWCNPISGHATLYWYQQILGQGPKLLIQFQNNGVVDDSQLPKDRFSAERLKGVDSTLKIQPAKLEDSAVYLCASSPRLAGVGSYHNEQFFGPGTRLTVL.

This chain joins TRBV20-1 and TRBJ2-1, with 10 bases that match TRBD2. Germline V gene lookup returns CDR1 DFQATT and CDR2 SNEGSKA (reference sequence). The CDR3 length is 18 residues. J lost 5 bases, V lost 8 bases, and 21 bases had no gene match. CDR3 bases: TGCAGTATGAGTCCCGGGACTAGCGTGGGGTTCCCACACAATGAGCAGTTCTTC. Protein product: CSMSPGTSVGFPHNEQFF.

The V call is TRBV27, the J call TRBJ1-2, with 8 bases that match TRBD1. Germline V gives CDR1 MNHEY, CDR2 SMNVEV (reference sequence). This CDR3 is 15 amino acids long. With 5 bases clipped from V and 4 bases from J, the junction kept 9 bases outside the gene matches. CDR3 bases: TGTGCCAGCAGTCCCGACAGGGGCTCGGTCTATGGCTACACCTTC. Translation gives CASSPDRGSVYGYTF.

CDR3 sequence: CASSQEDGGENGELFF. Here the CDR3 DNA reads TGCGCCAGCAGCCAAGAAGATGGGGGCGAAAACGGGGAGCTGTTTTTT. The V gene is TRBV4-1, the J gene TRBJ2-2; D might be TRBD1 (6 bases). Germline-derived CDR1 and CDR2 are MGHRA and YSYEKL. The V end lost 0 bases, the J end lost 7 bases, and 15 bases lay between the germline ends. CDR3 length equals 16 residues.

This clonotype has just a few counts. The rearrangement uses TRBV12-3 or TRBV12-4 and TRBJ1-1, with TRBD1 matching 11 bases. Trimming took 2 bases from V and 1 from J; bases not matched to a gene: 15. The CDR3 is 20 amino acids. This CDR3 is CASSLMGQGVSGRGNTEAFF. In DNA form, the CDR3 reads TGTGCCAGCAGTTTAATGGGACAGGGGGTCTCGGGCCGAGGGAACACTGAAGCTTTCTTT.

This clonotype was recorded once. The CDR3 nucleotides read TGTGCCAGCAGCTCAGGGGGGCGGAGTAATGAAAAACTGTTTTTT. It yields the protein CASSSGGRSNEKLFF. This rearrangement joins TRBV7-2 to TRBJ1-4, with 7 bases fitting TRBD1. From germline, CDR1 is SGHTA and CDR2 FQGNSA. CDR3 length equals 15 residues. The J segment lost 4 bases and the V segment lost 4 bases, leaving 6 bases of the junction unmatched.

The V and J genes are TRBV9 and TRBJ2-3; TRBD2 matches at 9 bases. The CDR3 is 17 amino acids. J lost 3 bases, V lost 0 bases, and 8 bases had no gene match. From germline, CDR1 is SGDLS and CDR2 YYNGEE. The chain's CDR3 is CASSVAWREGRTDTQYF. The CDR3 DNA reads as TGTGCCAGCAGCGTAGCTTGGCGGGAGGGCCGTACAGATACGCAGTATTTT.

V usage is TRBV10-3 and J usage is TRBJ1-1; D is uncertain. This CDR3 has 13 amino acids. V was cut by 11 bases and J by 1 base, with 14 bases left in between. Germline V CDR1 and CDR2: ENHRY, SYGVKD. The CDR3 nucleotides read TGTGCCTCCTCTTCTTATGAGAACACTGAAGCTTTCTTT. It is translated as CASSSYENTEAFF.

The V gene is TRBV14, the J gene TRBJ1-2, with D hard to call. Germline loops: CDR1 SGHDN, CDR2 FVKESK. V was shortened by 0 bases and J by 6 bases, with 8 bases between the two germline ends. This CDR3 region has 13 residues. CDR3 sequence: CASSQEVWNGYTF. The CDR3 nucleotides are TGTGCCAGCAGCCAAGAGGTGTGGAATGGCTACACCTTC.

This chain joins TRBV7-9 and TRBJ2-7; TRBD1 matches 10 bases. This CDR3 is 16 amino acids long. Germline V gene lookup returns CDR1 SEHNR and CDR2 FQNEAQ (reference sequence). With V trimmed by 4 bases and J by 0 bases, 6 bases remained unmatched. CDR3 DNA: TGTGCCAGCAGCTCAGGGACAGGGGAAAACTCCTACGAGCAGTACTTC. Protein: CASSSGTGENSYEQYF.

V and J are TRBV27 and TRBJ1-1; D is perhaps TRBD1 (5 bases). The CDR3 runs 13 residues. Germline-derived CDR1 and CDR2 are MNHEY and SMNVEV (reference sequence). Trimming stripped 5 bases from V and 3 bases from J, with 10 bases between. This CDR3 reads CASSRVGDTEAFF. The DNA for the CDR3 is TGTGCCAGCAGTAGGGTAGGGGACACTGAAGCTTTCTTT.

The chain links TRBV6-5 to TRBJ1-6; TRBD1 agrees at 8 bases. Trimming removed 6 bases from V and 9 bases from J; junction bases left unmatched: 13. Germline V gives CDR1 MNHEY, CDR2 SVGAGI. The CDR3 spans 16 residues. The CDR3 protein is CASSLSGTGPSSPLHF. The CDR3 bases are TGTGCCAGCAGCCTATCCGGGACAGGCCCGAGTTCACCCCTCCACTTT.

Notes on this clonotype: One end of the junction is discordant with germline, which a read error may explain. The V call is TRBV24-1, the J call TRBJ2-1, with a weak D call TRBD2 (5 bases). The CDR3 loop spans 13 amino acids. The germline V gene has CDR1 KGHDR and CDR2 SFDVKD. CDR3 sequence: CATSEPGYNGQFF. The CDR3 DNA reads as TGTGCCACCAGTGAACCGGGGTACAATGGGCAGTTCTTC.

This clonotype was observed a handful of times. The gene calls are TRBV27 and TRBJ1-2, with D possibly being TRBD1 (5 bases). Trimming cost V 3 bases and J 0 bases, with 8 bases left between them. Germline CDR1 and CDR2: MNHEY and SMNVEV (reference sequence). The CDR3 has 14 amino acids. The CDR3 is CASSLGPANYGYTF. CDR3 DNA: TGTGCCAGCAGTTTGGGGCCAGCTAACTATGGCTACACCTTC.

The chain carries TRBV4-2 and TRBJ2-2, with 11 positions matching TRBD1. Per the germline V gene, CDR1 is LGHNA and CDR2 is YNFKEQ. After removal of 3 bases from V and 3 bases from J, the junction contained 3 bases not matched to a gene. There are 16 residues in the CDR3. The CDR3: CASSHRDRGDTGELFF. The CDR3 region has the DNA TGTGCCAGCAGCCACCGGGACAGGGGGGACACCGGGGAGCTGTTTTTT.